The entry that follows covers one T cell receptor beta chain sequence. This clone occurred many times. This clone's antigen is unknown. No much larger clone is present one base from it, and per-base qualities are unavailable. The data were taken from a study of Ad26.COV2.S vaccination and SARS-CoV-2 variants (TCRdb year 2021). For context, the study as a whole: Donors in the vaccine arm were drawn from COV1001, a phase I-IIa trial of Ad26.COV2.S in healthy adults that was multicentre, randomized, double-blind and placebo-controlled. Dosing of Ad26.COV2.S was intramuscular, at either 5x10^10 or 1x10^11 viral particles, delivered as one shot or as two shots spaced 56 days apart. TCRbeta repertoire sequencing was used to assess the specificity and breadth of SARS-CoV-2-reactive T cell receptors after Ad26.COV2.S vaccination. The TCR-sequenced set comprised around 30 samples: approximately 19 Ad26.COV2.S vaccine recipients, 5 placebo recipients and 8 SARS-CoV-2 convalescent individuals. Trial participants were randomized into five groups of five: low-dose or high-dose Ad26.COV2.S given once or twice, or placebo on both occasions. Investigators did not know the trial group allocation while performing experiments and assessing outcomes. Study-wide conclusions, independent of this receptor: The study lacked the statistical power to compare responses across vaccine doses or regimens. The authors noted that the TCR breadth and depth analyses may have underestimated total T cell responses. Spike-specific TCR breadth was higher in Ad26.COV2.S recipients than in placebo recipients (P = 0.0014). Vaccine and placebo recipients had comparable non-spike TCR breadth, which fits with the vaccine containing only spike. After vaccination, substantial breadth of spike-specific CD8+ and CD4+ T cell responses was reported.

According to the study, the label for this sample's treatment or condition signals: around 19 received Ad26.COV2.S at low or high dose, single or two shots; 5 received placebo; per-sample allocation not given. Repertoires of vaccine and placebo recipients were sequenced from samples taken on day 63 after the first injection. Between 29 July and 7 August 2020, Cohort 1b enrolled about two dozen adults aged 18-55 years at one site in Boston, USA. Ad26.COV2.S was a replication-incompetent adenovirus type 26 vector that expressed a prefusion-stabilized SARS-CoV-2 spike protein derived from the original Wuhan strain. V is pared back by 0 bases and J by 8 bases, with 14 bases lying between the germline termini. CDR1 and CDR2, looked up from the germline V gene, are SGHRS and YFSETQ. Measured from the cysteine to the phenylalanine, the CDR3 is 14 residues long. The only DNA kept is the CDR3, 42 bases in frame from the first base.

The immunoSEQ Assay was the method used to sequence TCRbeta CDR3 regions. After extraction, genomic DNA underwent amplification by bias-controlled multiplex PCR, followed by high-throughput sequencing. Per the authors' processing: To quantify the absolute abundance of each unique TCRbeta CDR3 region, sequences were collapsed and filtered. T cell fraction was estimated by normalizing TCRbeta template counts to usable DNA, with usable DNA measured through amplification of reference genes found in all nucleated cells. Repertoire TCRs were annotated as SARS-CoV-2-specific by exact matching of V gene, CDR3 amino acid sequence and J gene to a known reactive TCR set. The reference SARS-CoV-2 TCR set was obtained from MIRA and was filtered for enrichment in COVID-19-positive ImmuneCODE repertoires, whereby public or cross-reactive TCRs were removed. Using the MIRA antigens, annotated TCRs were further analysed by specific ORF or by position within an ORF. Breadth was defined as annotated unique rearrangements over total unique productive rearrangements; depth was the summed frequency of those rearrangements. TCR breadth was compared between groups using two-sided Wilcoxon rank-sum tests. In TCRdb, the immuneACCESS table is reduced to in-frame sequences with V and J assigned. These tables do not hold every clone; where another copy was compared, an unresolved V gene accounts for under half, and the others remain unexplained. Clonal size and the V and J genes are those of that table, whereas D and trimming came from the DNA. In this sample the table shows around 370,000 clones, roughly 81% of which occur a single time. The ten largest account for 3.3% of the sample.

This receptor chain uses TRBV5-1 and TRBJ1-2, with TRBD1 tentatively as D gene (5 bases match). This receptor was identified in a person aged 18 to 65 who received the Ad26.COV2.S COVID-19 vaccine or a placebo. The material was peripheral blood, obtained in a trial of Ad26.COV2.S vaccine versus placebo. The CDR3 reads as follows: CASSLEGSPGGYTF. The sequence in DNA is TGCGCCAGCAGCTTGGAGGGGTCCCCAGGAGGCTACACCTTC. The entire variable domain, with the stretches around the CDR3 drawn from the reference TRBV5-1 and TRBJ1-2 proteins, is KAGVTQTPRYLIKTRGQQVTLSCSPISGHRSVSWYQQTPGQGLQFLFEYFSETQRNKGNFPGRFSGRQFSNSRSEMNVSTLELGDSALYLCASSLEGSPGGYTFGSGTRLTVV.